This T cell receptor (beta chain) comes out of a study of T cell changes during pregnancy in multiple sclerosis. Germline V CDR1 and CDR2: LNHNV, YYDKDF (reference sequence). Deletions cut 3 bases from V and 2 bases from J, with 15 bases between. The CDR3 is made up of 16 amino acids. Data came from immunoSEQ multiplex PCR; TCRdb stores just in-frame clones and leaves some out. The profile shows fewer than 50,000 clones, 85% to 95% of them singletons. The V call is TRBV15, the J call TRBJ2-3; D is perhaps TRBD1 (5 bases). Sequences were derived from CD8+ T cells from peripheral blood mononuclear cells, sampled before pregnancy. The origin of this receptor is a female donor with multiple sclerosis, enrolled in a pregnancy study. The CDR3: CATSSTIGVPTDTQYF. The CDR3 coding sequence is TGTGCCACCAGCAGCACTATAGGGGTCCCCACAGATACGCAGTATTTT. Filled out from reference TRBV15 and TRBJ2-3, the complete variable domain reads DAMVIQNPRYQVTQFGKPVTLSCSQTLNHNVMYWYQQKSSQAPKLLFHYYDKDFNNEADTPDNFQSRRPNTSFCFLDIRSPGLGDTAMYLCATSSTIGVPTDTQYFGPGTRLTVL.